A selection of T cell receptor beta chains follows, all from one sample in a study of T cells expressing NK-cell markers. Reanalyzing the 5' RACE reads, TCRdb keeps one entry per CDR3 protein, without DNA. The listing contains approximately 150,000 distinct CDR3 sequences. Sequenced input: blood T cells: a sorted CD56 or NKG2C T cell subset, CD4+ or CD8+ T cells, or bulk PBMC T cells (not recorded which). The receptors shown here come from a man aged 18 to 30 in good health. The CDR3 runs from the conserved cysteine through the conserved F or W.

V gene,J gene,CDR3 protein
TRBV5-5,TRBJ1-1,CASSGTSGTGSEAFF
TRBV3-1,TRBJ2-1,CASSPGLAGKSSYNEQFF
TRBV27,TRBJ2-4,CATAQGGSKNIQYF
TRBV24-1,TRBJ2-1,CATSTGLTYNEQFF
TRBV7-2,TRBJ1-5,CASSAGVVDPGRNQPQHF
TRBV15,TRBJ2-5,CATSGTSDQETQYF
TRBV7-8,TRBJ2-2,CASSFSPATGELFF
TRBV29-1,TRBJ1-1,CSVGQPPSAFF
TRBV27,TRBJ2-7,CASSLSRTDEQYF
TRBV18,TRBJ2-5,CASSRPGLLTETQYF
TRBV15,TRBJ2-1,CATSPKLASDEQFF
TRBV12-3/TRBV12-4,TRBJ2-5,CASSPDETQYF
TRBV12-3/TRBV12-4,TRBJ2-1,CASSPANEQFF